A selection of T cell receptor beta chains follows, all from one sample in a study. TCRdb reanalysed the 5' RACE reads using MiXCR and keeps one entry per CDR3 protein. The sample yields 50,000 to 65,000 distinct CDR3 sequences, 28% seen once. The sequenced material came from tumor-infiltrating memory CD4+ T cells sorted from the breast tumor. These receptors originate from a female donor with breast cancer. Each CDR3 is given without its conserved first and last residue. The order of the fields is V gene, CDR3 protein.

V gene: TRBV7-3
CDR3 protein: ASGEAGHPTDTQY

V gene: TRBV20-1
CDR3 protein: SARPGRQLYEQY

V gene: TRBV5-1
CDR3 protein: ASSLGRTWGHEQY

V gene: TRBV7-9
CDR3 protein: ASSLEMTVNTEAF

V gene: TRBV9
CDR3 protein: ASSARVGAEAF

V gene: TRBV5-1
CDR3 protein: ASSLAQLRLGGEYT

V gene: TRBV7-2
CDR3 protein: ASSSRDVGKLF

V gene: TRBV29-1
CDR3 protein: SVVRGDGYT

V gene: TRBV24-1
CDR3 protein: ATSERTGRASEQF

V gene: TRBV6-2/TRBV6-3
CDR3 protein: ATRTSGSYNEQF

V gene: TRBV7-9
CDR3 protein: ASRPPGQASGANVLT

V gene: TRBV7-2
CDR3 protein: ASSVTYSGNTIY

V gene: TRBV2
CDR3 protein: ASSGGLAGARQF

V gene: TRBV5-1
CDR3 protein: ASSLSGLGETQY

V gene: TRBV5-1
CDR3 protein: ASYRDRVYEQF

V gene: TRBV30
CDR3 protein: AWDRGTGRETQY

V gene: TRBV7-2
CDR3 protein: ASSQSTGGNEKLF

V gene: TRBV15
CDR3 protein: ATSRGTDSYEQY

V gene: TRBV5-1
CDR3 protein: ASSQSGTWQY

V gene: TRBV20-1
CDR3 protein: SAWAGDTGELF

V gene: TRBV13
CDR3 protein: ASSLDGTSGKTYEQY

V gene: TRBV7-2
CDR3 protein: ASGTGLSYNEQF

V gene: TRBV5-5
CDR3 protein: ASRLGILNTGALF

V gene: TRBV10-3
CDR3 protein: AITTGTVNTEAF

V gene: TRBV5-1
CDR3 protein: ASSLDGSTNEKLF

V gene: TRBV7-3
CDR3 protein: ASSSTYSGGRDEQF

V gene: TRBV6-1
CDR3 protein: ASSGTGDEQY

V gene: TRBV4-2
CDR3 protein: ASSQLTGGSDTQY

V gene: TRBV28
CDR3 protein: ASGAADTQY

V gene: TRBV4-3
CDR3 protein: ASSQQEEDTQY

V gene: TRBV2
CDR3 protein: ASSDFAEIKGDYEQY

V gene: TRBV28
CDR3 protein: ASDLNAGVTEAF

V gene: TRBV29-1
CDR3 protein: SVGDGGVEQY

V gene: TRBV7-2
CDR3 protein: ASSLFGRYNEQF